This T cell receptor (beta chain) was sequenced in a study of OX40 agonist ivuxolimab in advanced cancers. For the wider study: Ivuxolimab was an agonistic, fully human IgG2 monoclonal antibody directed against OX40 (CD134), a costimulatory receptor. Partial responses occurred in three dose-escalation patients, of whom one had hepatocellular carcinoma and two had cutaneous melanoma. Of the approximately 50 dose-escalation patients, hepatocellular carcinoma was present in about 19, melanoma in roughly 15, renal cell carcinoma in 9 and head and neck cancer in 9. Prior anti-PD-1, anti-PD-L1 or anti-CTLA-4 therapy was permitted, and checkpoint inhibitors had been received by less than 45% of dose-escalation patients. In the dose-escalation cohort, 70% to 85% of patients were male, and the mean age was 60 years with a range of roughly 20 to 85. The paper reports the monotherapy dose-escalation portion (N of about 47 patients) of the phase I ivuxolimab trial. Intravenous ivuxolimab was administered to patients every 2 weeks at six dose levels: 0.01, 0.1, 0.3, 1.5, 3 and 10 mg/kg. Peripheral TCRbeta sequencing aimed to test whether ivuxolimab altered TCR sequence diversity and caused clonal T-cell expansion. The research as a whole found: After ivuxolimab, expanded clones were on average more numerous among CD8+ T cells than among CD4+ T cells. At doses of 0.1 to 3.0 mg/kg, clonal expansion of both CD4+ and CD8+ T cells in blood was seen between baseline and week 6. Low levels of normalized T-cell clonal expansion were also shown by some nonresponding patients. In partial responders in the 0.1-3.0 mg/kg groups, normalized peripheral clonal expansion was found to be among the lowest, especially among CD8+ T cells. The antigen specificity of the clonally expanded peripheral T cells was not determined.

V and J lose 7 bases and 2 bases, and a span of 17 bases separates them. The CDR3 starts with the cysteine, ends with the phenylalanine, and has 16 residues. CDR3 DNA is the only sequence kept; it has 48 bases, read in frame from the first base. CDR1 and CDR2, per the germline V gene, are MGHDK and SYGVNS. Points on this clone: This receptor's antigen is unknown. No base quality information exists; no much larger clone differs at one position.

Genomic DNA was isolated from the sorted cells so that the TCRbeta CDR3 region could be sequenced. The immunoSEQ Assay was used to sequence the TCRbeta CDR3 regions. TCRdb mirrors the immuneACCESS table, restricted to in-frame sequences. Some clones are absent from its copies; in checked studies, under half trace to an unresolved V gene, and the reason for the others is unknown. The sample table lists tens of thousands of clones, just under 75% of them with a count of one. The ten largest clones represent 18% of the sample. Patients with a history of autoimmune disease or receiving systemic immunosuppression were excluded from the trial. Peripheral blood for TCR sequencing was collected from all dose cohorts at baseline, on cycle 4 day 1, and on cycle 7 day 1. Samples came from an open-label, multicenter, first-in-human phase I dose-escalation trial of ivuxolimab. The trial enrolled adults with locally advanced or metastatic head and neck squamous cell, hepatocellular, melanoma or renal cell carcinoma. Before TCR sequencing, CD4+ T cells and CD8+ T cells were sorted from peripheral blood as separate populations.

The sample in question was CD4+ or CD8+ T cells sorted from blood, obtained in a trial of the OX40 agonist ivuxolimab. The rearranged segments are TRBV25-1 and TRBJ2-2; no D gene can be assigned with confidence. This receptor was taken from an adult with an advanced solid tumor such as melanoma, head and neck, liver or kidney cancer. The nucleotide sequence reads TGTGCCAGCAACGAATCCCACCGAACAAACACCGGGGAGCTGTTTTTT. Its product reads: CASNESHRTNTGELFF.